Here is one T cell receptor (beta chain) with its context. This clonotype was recorded many times. Its antigen is still unknown. Within one base of it there is no much larger clone, and no base qualities were kept. This specimen belongs to a study of T-cell reconstitution after alpha-beta-depleted transplantation in children (dated by TCRdb to the mid-2010s). Some background on the complete study: T-cell immune reconstitution after TCRalphabeta/CD19-depleted allogeneic hematopoietic cell transplantation in children was quantitatively tracked in the study by means of TCR repertoire profiling.

The time point label, read with the paper, signifies: day 60 (about 2 months) after transplantation. The treatment or condition label for this specimen denotes: allogeneic hematopoietic cell transplantation with graft depleted of TCRalphabeta T cells and CD19 B cells. The children who served as transplant recipients had been given grafts of TCRalphabeta/CD19-depleted allogeneic hematopoietic cells. The germline V gene provides CDR1 KGHSH and CDR2 LQKENI. CDR3 length: 14 amino acids, cysteine to phenylalanine. Kept here is only the CDR3 DNA, which spans 42 bases and is read in frame from base 1. Between the V and J ends, shortened by 8 bases and 10 bases respectively, the junction contains 18 bases. What the study reported, not specific to this receptor: The frequencies of hyperexpanded clones fell over the following months, and after one year, T-cell counts and TCRbeta diversity were mostly attributed to newly produced T cells. Apparently early alphabetaT-cell count recovery about two months after transplant reportedly relied on only several hundred rapidly expanded clones derived from non-depleted graft cells. The high TCRbeta diversity at day 60 in some patients was ascribed to recipient T cells and intrathymic progenitors that had survived conditioning.

Library preparation used PCR. The instrument given in TCRdb is Illumina HiSeq 2500. Molecular barcoding was employed in the preparation of TCR libraries, with unique molecular identifiers being used to normalize TCRbeta repertoire quantification. TCRdb reanalyzed the raw reads on its own, using fastp at Q25 for trimming and MiXCR for clone calling, and kept in-frame beta chains. Here each entry gathers all rows of one CDR3 protein and keeps the most common genes and DNA. The sample includes tens of thousands of distinct CDR3 sequences, with approximately 8.7% observed a single time. The top ten hold roughly a quarter of the sample.

Sequenced material: PBMCs, mostly from graft donor cells, taken 60 days after TCRalphabeta/CD19-depleted stem cell transplant. This clonotype originated in a male patient between 2 and 10 years old who had a stem cell transplant for chronic granulomatous disease, so the T cells may come from the graft donor. The sequence is built from TRBV18 and TRBJ1-6; the best D guess is TRBD1, with 5 bases matching. For the CDR3, the sequence is CASATGQGWSPLHF. The nucleotides are TGTGCCAGCGCCACCGGGCAGGGATGGTCACCCCTCCACTTT.